This T cell receptor beta chain was identified during a study of CD8+ T cells in alopecia areata. Study observations and caveats: Because one nonresponder was included, the link of baseline CD8+ expansion to response is considered uncertain.

This CDR3 has 16 amino acids. The V gene end was trimmed by 5 bases and the J gene end by 3 bases; junction bases not matched to a gene: 10. From germline, CDR1 is SGHVS and CDR2 FQNEAQ. Specified treatment: oral pan-JAK inhibitor, 5-10 mg twice daily. As part of sample collection, lesional scalp punch biopsies and peripheral blood were taken from alopecia areata patients. Notes on this clone: The antigen remains undetermined.

As the sequencing template, cDNA was produced by extracting RNA and reverse transcribing it. Measured with immunoSEQ multiplex PCR; TCRdb has only the in-frame clones, and not every one. Of tens of thousands of clones in the sample, roughly 65% were seen once. The genes are TRBV7-8 and TRBJ1-5; 7 positions match TRBD1. The material was CD8+ T cells sorted from blood, obtained at week 4, from a patient treated with tofacitinib. This TCR derives from a human donor with alopecia areata. CDR3 sequence (DNA): TGTGCCAGCAGCGTCGACAGGGAGTGGAACAATCAGCCCCAGCATTTT. Its translation is CASSVDREWNNQPQHF.